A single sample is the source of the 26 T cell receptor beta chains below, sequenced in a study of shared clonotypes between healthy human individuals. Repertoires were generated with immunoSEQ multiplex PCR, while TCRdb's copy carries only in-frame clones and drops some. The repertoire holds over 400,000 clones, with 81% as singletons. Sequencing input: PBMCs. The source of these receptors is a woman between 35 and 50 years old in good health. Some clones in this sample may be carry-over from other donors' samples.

In nucleotides, the CDR3 is TGTGCCAGCAGCAAATTTGCGGAGGGGGAAGGGGACGGCGATACGCAGTATTTT. Residues: CASSKFAEGEGDGDTQYF. The chain uses TRBV21-1 and TRBJ2-3. TRBV21-1 is recorded as a pseudogene. The CDR3 has 18 amino acids.

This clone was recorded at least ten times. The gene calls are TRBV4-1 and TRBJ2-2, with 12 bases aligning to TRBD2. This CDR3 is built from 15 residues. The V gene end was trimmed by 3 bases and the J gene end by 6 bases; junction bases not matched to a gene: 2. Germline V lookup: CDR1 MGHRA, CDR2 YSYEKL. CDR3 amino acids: CASSQGTSGSGELFF. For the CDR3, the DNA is TGCGCCAGCAGCCAGGGGACTAGCGGGTCCGGGGAGCTGTTTTTT.

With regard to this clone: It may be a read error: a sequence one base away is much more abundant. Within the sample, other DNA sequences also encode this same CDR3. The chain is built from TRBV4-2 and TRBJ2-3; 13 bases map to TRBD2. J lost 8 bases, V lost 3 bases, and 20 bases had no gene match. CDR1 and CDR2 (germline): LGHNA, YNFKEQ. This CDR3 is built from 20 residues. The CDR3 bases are TGTGCCAGCAGCCAGGCCCCCGGACTAGCGGGAGTGGGTCTGTTGGGTACGCAGTATTTT. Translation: CASSQAPGLAGVGLLGTQYF.

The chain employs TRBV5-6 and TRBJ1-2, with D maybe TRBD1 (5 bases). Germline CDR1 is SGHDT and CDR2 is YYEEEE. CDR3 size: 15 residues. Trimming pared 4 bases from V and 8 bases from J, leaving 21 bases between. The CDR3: CASSPGGNRERGYTF. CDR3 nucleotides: TGTGCCAGCAGCCCGGGGGGGAATCGGGAAAGAGGCTACACCTTC.

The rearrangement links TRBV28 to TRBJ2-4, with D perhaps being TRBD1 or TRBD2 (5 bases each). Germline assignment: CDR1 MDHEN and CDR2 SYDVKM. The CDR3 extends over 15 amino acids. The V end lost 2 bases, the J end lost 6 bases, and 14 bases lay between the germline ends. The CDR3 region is CASSLGGQGTNIQYF. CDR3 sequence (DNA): TGTGCCAGCAGTTTAGGAGGCCAGGGAACAAACATTCAGTACTTC.

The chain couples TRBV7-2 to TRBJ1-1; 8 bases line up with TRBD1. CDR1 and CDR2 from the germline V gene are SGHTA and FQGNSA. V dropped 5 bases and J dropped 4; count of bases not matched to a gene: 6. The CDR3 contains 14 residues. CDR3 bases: TGTGCCAGCAGCATCCAGGGGGCCGGCACTGAAGCTTTCTTT. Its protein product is CASSIQGAGTEAFF. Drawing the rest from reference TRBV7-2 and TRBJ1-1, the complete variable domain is GAGVSQSPSNKVTEKGKDVELRCDPISGHTALYWYRQSLGQGLEFLIYFQGNSAPDKSGLPSDRFSAERTGGSVSTLTIQRTQQEDSAVYLCASSIQGAGTEAFFGQGTRLTVV.

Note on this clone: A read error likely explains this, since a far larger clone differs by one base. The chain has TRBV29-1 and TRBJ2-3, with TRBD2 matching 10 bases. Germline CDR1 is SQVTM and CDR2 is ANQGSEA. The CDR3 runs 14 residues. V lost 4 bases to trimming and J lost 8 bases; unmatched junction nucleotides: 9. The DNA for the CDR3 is TGCAGCGTTGCTGCTAGCGGGAGATGGGGTACGCAGTATTTT. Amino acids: CSVAASGRWGTQYF.

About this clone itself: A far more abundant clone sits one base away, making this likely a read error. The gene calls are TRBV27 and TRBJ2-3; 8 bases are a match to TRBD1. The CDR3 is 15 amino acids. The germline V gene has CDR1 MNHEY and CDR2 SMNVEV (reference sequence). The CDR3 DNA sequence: TGTGCCAGCAGTTTCAGGGGGCGCGACACAGGTACGCAGTATTTT. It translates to CASSFRGRDTGTQYF.

DNA for the CDR3: TGTGCCAGCAGTCCACAGGGTCACGGTGAGCAGTTCTTC. It translates to CASSPQGHGEQFF. The chain has TRBV2 and TRBJ2-1; maybe TRBD1 (6 bases). Trimming shortened V by 5 bases and J by 9 bases, and 14 bases separated the two germline ends. Germline V gives CDR1 SNHLY, CDR2 FYNNEI. The CDR3 length is 13 residues.

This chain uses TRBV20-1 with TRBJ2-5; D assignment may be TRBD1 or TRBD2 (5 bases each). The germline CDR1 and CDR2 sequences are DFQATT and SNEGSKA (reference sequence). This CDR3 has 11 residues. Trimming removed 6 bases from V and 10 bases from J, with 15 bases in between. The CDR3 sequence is CSAGTGGSQYF. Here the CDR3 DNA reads TGCAGTGCCGGGACCGGCGGTAGCCAGTACTTC.

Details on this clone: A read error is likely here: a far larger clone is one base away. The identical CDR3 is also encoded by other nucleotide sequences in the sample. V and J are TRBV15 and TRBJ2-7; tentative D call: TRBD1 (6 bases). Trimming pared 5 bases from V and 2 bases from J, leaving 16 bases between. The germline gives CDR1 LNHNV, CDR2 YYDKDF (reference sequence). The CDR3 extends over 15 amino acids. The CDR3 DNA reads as TGTGCCACCAGCGCGGCCATGGCAGGGGCCTACGAGCAGTACTTC. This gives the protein CATSAAMAGAYEQYF.

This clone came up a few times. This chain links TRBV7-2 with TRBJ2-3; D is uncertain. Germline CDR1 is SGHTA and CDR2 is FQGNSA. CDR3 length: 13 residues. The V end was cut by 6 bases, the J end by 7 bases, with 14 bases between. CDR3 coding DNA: TGTGCCAGCAGTTCTCCCGGCTTATATACGCAGTATTTT. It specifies CASSSPGLYTQYF.

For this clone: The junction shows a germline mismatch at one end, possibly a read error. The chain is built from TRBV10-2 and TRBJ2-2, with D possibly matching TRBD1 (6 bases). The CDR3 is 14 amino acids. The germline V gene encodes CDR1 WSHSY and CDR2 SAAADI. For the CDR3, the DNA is TGCGCCAGCAGTGAGAACAGGGTAGCCGGGGAGCTGCTTTTT. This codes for CASSENRVAGELLF.

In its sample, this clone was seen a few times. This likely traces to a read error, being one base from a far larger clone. DNA of the CDR3: TGCGCCAGCAGCCAAAACAAGTTCCGTGGCTACACCTTC. Amino acid sequence: CASSQNKFRGYTF. This chain uses TRBV4-1 with TRBJ1-2, with D unresolved. Looked up from germline, CDR1 is MGHRA and CDR2 is YSYEKL. This CDR3 contains 13 residues. Trimming pared 2 bases from V and 7 bases from J, leaving 11 bases between.

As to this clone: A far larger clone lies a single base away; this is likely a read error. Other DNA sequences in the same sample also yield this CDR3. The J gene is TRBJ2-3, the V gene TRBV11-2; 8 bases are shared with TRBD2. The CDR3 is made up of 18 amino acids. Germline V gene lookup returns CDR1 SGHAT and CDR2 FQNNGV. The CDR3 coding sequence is TGTGCCAGCACCCGTTGGCGGTTAGCGGGACCAGGCACGGATACGCAGTATTTT. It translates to CASTRWRLAGPGTDTQYF.

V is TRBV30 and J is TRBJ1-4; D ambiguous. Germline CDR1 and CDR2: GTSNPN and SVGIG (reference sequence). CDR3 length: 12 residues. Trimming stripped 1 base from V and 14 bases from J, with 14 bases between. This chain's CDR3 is CAWSESTGFLFF. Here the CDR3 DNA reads TGTGCCTGGAGTGAATCAACCGGGTTCCTGTTTTTT.

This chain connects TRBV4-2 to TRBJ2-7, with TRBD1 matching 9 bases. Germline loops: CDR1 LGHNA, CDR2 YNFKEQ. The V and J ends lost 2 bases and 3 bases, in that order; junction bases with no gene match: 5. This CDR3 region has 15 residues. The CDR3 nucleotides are TGTGCCAGCAGCCAACACTCGGGACAGGGCTACGAGCAGTACTTC. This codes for CASSQHSGQGYEQYF.

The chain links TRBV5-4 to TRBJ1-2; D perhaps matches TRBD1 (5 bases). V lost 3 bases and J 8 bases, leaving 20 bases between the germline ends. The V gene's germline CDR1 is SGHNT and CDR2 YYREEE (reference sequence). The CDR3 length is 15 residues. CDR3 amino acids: CASSSANGGLRGYTF. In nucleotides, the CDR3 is TGTGCCAGCAGCTCGGCGAATGGGGGTTTACGGGGCTACACCTTC. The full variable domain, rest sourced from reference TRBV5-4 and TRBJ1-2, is ETGVTQSPTHLIKTRGQQVTLRCSSQSGHNTVSWYQQALGQGPQFIFQYYREEENGRGNFPPRFSGLQFPNYSSELNVNALELDDSALYLCASSSANGGLRGYTFGSGTRLTVV.

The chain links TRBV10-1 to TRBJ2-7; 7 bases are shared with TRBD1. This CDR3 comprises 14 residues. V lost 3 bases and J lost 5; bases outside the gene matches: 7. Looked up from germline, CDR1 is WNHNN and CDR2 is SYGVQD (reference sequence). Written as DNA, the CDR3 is TGCGCCAGCAGTGACCTACAGGGGAGTCACGAGCAGTACTTC. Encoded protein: CASSDLQGSHEQYF.

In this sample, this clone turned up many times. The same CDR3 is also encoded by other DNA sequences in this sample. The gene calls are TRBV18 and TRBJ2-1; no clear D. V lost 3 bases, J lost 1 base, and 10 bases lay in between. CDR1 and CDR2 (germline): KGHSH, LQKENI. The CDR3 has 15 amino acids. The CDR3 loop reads CASSPPSRSYNEQFF. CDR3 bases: TGTGCCAGCTCACCCCCTAGTCGGTCCTACAATGAGCAGTTCTTC.

CDR3 DNA sequence: TGTGCCAGCATAGGAGGGGGCTCTAACTCTGGAAACACCATATATTTT. It is translated as CASIGGGSNSGNTIYF. The gene calls are TRBV7-9 and TRBJ1-3; TRBD1 aligns across 7 bases. The V gene's germline CDR1 is SEHNR and CDR2 FQNEAQ (reference sequence). The CDR3 length is 16 residues. V was pared by 7 bases and J by 0 bases, with 9 bases of the junction left unmatched.

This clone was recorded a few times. The CDR3 region has the DNA TGTGCCGTCAAAGGGACCGCGACCGGCACTGAAGCTTTCTTT. This gives the protein CAVKGTATGTEAFF. V is TRBV25-1 and J is TRBJ1-1, with D possibly being TRBD1 (5 bases). Germline V lookup: CDR1 MGHDK, CDR2 SYGVNS. The CDR3 runs 14 residues. Trimming removed 11 bases at V and 4 bases at J, with 20 bases between.

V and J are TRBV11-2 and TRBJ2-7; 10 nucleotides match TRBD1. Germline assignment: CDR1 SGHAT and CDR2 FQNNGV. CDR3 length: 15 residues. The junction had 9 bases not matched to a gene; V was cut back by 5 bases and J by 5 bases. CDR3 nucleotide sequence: TGTGCCAGCAGCCCCCAGACAGGGGGCCCAGACGAGCAGTACTTC. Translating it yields CASSPQTGGPDEQYF.

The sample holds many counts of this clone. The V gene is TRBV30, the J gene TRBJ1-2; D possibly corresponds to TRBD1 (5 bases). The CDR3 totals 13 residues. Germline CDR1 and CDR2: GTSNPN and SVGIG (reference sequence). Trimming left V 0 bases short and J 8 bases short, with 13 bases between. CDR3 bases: TGTGCCTGGAGTGTCGCCAGGGTGGCGGGCTACACCTTC. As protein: CAWSVARVAGYTF.

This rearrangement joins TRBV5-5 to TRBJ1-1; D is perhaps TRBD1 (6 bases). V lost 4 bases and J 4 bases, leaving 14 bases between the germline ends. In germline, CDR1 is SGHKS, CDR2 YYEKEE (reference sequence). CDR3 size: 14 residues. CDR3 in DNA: TGTGCCAGCAGCCTTACAGGGATGAGCACTGAAGCTTTCTTT. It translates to CASSLTGMSTEAFF.

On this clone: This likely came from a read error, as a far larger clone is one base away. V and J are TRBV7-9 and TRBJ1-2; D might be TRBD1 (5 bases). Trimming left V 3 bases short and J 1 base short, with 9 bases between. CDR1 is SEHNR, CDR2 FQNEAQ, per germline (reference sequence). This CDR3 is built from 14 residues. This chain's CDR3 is CASSFTGGNYGYTF. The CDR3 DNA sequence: TGTGCCAGCAGCTTTACAGGAGGTAACTATGGCTACACCTTC.